This T cell receptor (beta chain) was profiled in a study of beta chain features in type 1 diabetes. CDR3 size: 15 residues. Per the germline V gene, CDR1 is MNHNS and CDR2 is SASEGT. Germline trimming cut 7 bases from V and 3 bases from J; bases unmatched to any gene: 5. Overall study findings and caveats: Sequencing the cDNA could make cells with high TCR expression show up more than they should.

This clone was recorded a few times. Its antigen is not identified. The single heparinised draw taken from each donor contained around 100 mL of blood on average. Sorting with CD45RO/CCR7/CD25/CD127/CD95/CD27 yielded naive, central memory, regulatory and stem-like memory CD4+ cells. Sorted populations all exceeded 95% purity. Expressed TCRB transcripts were sequenced, since all the RNA that had been isolated was reverse transcribed. Data came from immunoSEQ multiplex PCR; TCRdb stores just in-frame clones and leaves some out. The sample lists roughly 300,000 clones; under 8.5% were seen once. The chain combines TRBV6-1 with TRBJ2-1, with 11 bases that match TRBD2. The sequenced sample was central memory CD4+ T cells from blood. The TCR was taken from a woman aged 18-30 years in good health. The CDR3 loop reads CASNRGTSGYNEQFF. The CDR3 DNA is TGTGCCAGCAACCGAGGGACTAGCGGCTACAATGAGCAGTTCTTC.